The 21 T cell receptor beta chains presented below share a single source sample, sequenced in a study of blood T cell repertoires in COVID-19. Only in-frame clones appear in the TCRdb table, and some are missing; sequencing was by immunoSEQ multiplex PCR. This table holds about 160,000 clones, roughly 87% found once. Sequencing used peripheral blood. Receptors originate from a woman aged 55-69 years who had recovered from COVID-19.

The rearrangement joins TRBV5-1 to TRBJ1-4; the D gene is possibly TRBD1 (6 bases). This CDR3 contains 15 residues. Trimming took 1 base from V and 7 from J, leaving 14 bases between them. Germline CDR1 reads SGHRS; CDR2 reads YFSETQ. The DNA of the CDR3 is TGCGCCAGCAGCTTGACTAAAACAGGGAGTGAAAAACTGTTTTTT. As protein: CASSLTKTGSEKLFF. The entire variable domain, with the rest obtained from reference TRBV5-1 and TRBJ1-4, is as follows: KAGVTQTPRYLIKTRGQQVTLSCSPISGHRSVSWYQQTPGQGLQFLFEYFSETQRNKGNFPGRFSGRQFSNSRSEMNVSTLELGDSALYLCASSLTKTGSEKLFFGSGTQLSVL.

Here the CDR3 DNA reads TGTGCCAGCAGCCAAGCAGACCGGGACAGGGGTTACGAGCAGTACTTC. It specifies CASSQADRDRGYEQYF. J is TRBJ2-7 and V is TRBV3-1 (or the pseudogene TRBV3-2); 10 nucleotides match TRBD1. The CDR3 runs 16 residues. Germline values: CDR1 LGHDT, CDR2 YNNKEL (reference sequence). Trimming at V came to 1 base and at J to 4 bases, leaving 7 bases not matched to a gene.

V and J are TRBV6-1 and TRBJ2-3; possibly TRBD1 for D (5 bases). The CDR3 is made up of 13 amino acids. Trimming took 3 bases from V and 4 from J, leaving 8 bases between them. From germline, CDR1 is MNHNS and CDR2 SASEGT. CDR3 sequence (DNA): TGTGCCAGCAGTGAGCCAGGGTCAGATACGCAGTATTTT. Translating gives CASSEPGSDTQYF.

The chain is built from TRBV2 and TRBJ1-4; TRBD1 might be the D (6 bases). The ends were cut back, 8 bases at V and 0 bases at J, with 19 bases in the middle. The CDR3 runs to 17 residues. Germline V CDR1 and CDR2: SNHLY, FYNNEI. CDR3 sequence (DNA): TGTGCCAGCCGGTCTGGACAGCTAGTTGCAACTAATGAAAAACTGTTTTTT. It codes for CASRSGQLVATNEKLFF.

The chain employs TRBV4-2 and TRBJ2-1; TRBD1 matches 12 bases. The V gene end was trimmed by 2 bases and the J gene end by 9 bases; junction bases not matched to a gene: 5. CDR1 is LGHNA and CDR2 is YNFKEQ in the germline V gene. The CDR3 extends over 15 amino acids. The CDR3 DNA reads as TGTGCCAGCAGCCAAACGGGACAGGGGGCAGGTGAGCAGTTCTTC. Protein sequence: CASSQTGQGAGEQFF.

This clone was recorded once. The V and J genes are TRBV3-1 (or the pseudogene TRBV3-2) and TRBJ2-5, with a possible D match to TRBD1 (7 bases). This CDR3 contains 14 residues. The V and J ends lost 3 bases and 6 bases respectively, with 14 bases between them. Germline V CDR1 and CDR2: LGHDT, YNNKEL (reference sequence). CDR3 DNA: TGTGCCAGCAGCCATCCTCAGGGGGGACAGACCCAGTACTTC. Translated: CASSHPQGGQTQYF.

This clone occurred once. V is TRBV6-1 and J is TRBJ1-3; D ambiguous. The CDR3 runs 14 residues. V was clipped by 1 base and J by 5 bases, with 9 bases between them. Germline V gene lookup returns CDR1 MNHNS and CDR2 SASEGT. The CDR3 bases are TGTGCCAGCAGTGAAGTTTACAACAGAAACACCATATATTTT. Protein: CASSEVYNRNTIYF.

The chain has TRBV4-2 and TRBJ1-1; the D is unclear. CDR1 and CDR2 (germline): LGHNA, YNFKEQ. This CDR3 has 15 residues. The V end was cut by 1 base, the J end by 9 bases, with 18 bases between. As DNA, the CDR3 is TGTGCCAGCAGCCAAGGCGAGGGTGATGGTGGGAAAGCTTTCTTT. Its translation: CASSQGEGDGGKAFF.

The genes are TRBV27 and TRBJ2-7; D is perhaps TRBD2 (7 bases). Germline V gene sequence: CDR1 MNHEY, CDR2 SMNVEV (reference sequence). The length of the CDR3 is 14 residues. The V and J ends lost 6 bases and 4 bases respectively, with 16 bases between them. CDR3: CASRPRGPGYEQYF. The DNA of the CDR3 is TGTGCCAGCAGACCGCGGGGGCCAGGTTACGAGCAGTACTTC.

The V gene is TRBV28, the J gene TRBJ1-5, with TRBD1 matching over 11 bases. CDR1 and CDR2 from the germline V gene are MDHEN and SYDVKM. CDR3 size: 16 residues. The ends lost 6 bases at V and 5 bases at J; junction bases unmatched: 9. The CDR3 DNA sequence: TGTGCCAGCAGAAACTGGGACAGGGGGACTTATCAGCCCCAGCATTTT. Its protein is CASRNWDRGTYQPQHF.

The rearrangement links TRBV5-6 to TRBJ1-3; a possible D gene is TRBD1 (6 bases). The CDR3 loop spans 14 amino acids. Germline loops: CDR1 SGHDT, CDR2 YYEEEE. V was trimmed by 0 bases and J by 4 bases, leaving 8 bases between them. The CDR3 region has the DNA TGTGCCAGCAGCTTGGCAGGGGCCGGAAACACCATATATTTT. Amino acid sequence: CASSLAGAGNTIYF. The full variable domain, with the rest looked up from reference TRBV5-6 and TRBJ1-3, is DAGVTQSPTHLIKTRGQQVTLRCSPKSGHDTVSWYQQALGQGPQFIFQYYEEEERQRGNFPDRFSGHQFPNYSSELNVNALLLGDSALYLCASSLAGAGNTIYFGEGSWLTVV.

Here the CDR3 reads CASYPPALGQGVYEQYF. The CDR3 DNA follows: TGTGCCAGCTACCCGCCCGCCCTTGGACAGGGGGTCTACGAGCAGTACTTC. This chain joins TRBV28 and TRBJ2-7; TRBD1 aligns across 10 bases. This CDR3 comprises 17 residues. Germline trimming cut 8 bases from V and 3 bases from J; bases unmatched to any gene: 16. Germline V gene sequence: CDR1 MDHEN, CDR2 SYDVKM. Using reference TRBV28 and TRBJ2-7 for the parts outside the CDR3, the full variable domain is DVKVTQSSRYLVKRTGEKVFLECVQDMDHENMFWYRQDPGLGLRLIYFSYDVKMKEKGDIPEGYSVSREKKERFSLILESASTNQTSMYLCASYPPALGQGVYEQYFGPGTRLTVT.

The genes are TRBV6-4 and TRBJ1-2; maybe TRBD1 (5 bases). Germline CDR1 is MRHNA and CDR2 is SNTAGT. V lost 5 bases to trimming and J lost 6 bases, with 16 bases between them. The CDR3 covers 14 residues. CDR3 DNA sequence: TGTGCCAGCAGTTCGTCCTTCAGGGATGATGGCTACACCTTC. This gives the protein CASSSSFRDDGYTF.

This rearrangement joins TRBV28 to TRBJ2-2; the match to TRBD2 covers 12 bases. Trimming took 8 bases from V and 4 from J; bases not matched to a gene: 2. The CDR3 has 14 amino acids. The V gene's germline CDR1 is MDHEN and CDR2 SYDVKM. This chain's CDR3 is CASLAGGSTGELFF. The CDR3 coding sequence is TGTGCCAGCCTAGCGGGGGGGAGCACCGGGGAGCTGTTTTTT.

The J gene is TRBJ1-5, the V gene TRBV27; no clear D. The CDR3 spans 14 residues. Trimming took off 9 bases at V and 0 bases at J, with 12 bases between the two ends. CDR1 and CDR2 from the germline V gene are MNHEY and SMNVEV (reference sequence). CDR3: CASSRGYSNQPQHF. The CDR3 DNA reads TGTGCCAGTTCTCGGGGATATAGCAATCAGCCCCAGCATTTT.

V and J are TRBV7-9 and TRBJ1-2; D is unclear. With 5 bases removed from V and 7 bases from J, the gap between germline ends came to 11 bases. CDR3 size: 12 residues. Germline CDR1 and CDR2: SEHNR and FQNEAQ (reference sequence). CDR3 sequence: CASSPTQVGYTF. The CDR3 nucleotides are TGTGCCAGCAGCCCCACGCAGGTTGGCTACACCTTC.

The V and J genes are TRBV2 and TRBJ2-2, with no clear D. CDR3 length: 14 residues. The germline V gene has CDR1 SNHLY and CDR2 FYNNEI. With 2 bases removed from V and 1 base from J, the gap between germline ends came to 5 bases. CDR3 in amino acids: CASSEHGNTGELFF. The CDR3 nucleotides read TGTGCCAGCAGTGAACACGGGAACACCGGGGAGCTGTTTTTT.

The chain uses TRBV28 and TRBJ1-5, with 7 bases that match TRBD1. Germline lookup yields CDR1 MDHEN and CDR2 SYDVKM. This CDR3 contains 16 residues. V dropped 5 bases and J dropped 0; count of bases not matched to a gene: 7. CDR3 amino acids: CASSPGTVYSNQPQHF. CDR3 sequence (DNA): TGTGCCAGCAGTCCTGGGACAGTCTATAGCAATCAGCCCCAGCATTTT.

CDR3 sequence reads: CAGTSGSYNEQFF. DNA of the CDR3: TGTGCCGGGACTAGCGGCTCCTACAATGAGCAGTTCTTC. This chain connects TRBV30 to TRBJ2-1; 11 bases align to TRBD2. The V segment lost 8 bases and the J segment 0 bases; nucleotides outside the gene matches: 0. The CDR3 contains 13 residues. In germline, CDR1 is GTSNPN, CDR2 SVGIG (reference sequence).

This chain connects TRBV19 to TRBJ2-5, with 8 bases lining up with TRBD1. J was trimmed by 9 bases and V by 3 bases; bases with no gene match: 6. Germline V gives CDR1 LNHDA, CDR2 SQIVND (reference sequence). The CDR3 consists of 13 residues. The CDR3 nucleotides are TGTGCCAGTAGTATTGGGACAGGTGGTCCCCAGTACTTC. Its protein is CASSIGTGGPQYF.

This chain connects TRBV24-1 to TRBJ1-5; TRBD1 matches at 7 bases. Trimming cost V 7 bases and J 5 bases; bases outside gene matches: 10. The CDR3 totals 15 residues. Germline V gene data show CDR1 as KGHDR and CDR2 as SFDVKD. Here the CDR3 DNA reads TGTGCCACCAGCGCCTCGAACAGGGGATATCAGCCCCAGCATTTT. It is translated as CATSASNRGYQPQHF.